The rows below give T cell receptor beta chains drawn from one sample of a study of blood T cells in healthy people across ages. TCRdb passed the 5' RACE reads through MiXCR, listing each CDR3 protein once. Of around 1,100,000 distinct CDR3 sequences listed, about two fifths are singletons. Material: blood. The receptors derive from a man younger than 35 in good health. CDR3s include the opening cysteine and the closing phenylalanine or tryptophan. The D gene is left open where the match is weak. For some rows the clone size is stated as once, few or many, or as a class when expanded; others skip it.

>TRBD1|TRBV10-3|TRBJ1-4|many
CAIGTGGRANEKLFF
TGTGCCATCGGGACAGGGGGCCGAGCTAATGAAAAACTGTTTTTT
>-|TRBV27|TRBJ1-1|few
CASSREGGHGGTEAFF
TGTGCCAGCAGTCGAGAGGGAGGACATGGTGGCACTGAAGCTTTCTTT
>-|TRBV27|TRBJ2-7|few
CASSSTRQEQYF
TGTGCCAGCAGTTCGACCCGACAGGAGCAGTACTTC
>TRBD1|TRBV5-1|TRBJ2-7|few
CASSFGTGQPYEQYF
TGCGCCAGCAGCTTTGGAACGGGACAGCCCTACGAGCAGTACTTC
>-|TRBV7-2|TRBJ1-4|-
CASSRRADAEKLFF
TGTGCCAGCAGCCGGCGGGCAGACGCCGAAAAACTGTTTTTT
>-|TRBV6-6|TRBJ1-5|many
CASSLTVFNQPQHF
TGTGCCAGCAGCCTGACAGTTTTCAATCAGCCCCAGCATTTT
>-|TRBV12-5|TRBJ1-4|-
CASGFTSNFIPELFF
TGTGCTAGTGGTTTCACGAGCAATTTTATCCCGGAACTGTTTTTT
>TRBD1|TRBV18|TRBJ2-1|few
CASSPGQVSYNEQFF
TGTGCCAGCTCCCCCGGACAGGTTTCCTACAATGAGCAGTTCTTC
>TRBD2|TRBV4-2|TRBJ2-5|-
CASSQVYVASGGKSQETQYF
TGTGCCAGCAGCCAAGTATATGTGGCTAGCGGGGGCAAGTCACAAGAGACCCAGTACTTC
>-|TRBV6-6|TRBJ2-7|once
CASSPGHEQYF
TGTGCCAGCAGCCCCGGTCACGAGCAGTACTTC